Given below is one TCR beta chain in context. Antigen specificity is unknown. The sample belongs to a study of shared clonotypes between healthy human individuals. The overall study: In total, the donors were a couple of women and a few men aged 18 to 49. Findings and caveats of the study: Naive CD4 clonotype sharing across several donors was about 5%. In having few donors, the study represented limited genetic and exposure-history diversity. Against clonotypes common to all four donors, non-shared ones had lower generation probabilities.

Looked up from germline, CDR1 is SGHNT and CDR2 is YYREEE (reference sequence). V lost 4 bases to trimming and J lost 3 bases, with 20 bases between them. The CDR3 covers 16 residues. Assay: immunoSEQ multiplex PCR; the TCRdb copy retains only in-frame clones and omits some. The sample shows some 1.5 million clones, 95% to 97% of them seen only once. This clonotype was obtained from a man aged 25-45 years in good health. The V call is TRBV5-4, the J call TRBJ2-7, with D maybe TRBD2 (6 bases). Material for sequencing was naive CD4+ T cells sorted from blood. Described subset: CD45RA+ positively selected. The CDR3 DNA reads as TGTGCCAGCAGCCGGAGGGCGACATCTAGCAACTACGAGCAGTACTTC. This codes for CASSRRATSSNYEQYF.